This T cell receptor (beta chain) comes out of a study of cytomegalovirus exposure and HLA in healthy donors. Study in general: An analysis done earlier identified around 100 million unique TCR beta sequences from about 180 million T cells. Overall study findings and caveats: In terms of immune exposure information, only CMV serostatus was available. HLA alleles showed associations with 15,000 to 20,000 TCR beta sequences in a later analysis, at a 0.05 false discovery rate.

Details on this clone: Its specificity is unknown.

The CDR3 runs to 17 residues. Trimming at V came to 7 bases and at J to 1 base, leaving 7 bases not matched to a gene. CDR1 and CDR2 (germline): MGHDK, SYGVNS. The PCR was carried out with 60 Vbeta primers and 13 Jbeta primers. The assay was immunoSEQ multiplex PCR, and TCRdb's table has in-frame clones only and misses some. The table shows 130,000 to 150,000 clones, with about four fifths occurring only once. The chain uses TRBV25-1 and TRBJ2-1, with TRBD2 matching over 13 bases. This receptor was taken from a man younger than 45 in good health and CMV-seronegative. The specimen sequenced was PBMCs. In DNA form, the CDR3 reads TGTGCCAGCAAGGGACTAGCGGGATTAGGGTCCTACAATGAGCAGTTCTTC. The encoded protein is CASKGLAGLGSYNEQFF.